The clone carrying this T cell receptor (beta chain) has ten or more counts. TCRdb reprocessed the PCR reads with MiXCR, giving one entry per CDR3 protein. The table lists approximately 500,000 distinct CDR3 sequences, roughly 25% of them singletons, with over 0.6% in the top ten. Per the germline V gene, CDR1 is PRHDT and CDR2 is FYEKMQ (reference sequence). CDR3 length equals 13 residues. Trimming cost V 5 bases and J 0 bases, with 6 bases left between them. The data originate from a study of molecular identifiers for immune sequencing clone quantification. Whole-study context: Five portions were made in replicates from RNA of approximately 22,000 or 94,000 naive CD8 cells, and four underwent sequencing.

This receptor was taken from a human donor in good health. Some libraries in this study had Jurkat cell RNA spiked in. The chain recombines TRBV13 with TRBJ2-3; D remains ambiguous. The source material was naive CD8+ T cells from blood, with Jurkat cell RNA spiked in. Subset of the sample: FACS-sorted CD8+CD4-CCR7+CD45RA+ naive T cells. Here the CDR3 DNA reads TGTGCCAGCAGCCGCCCTAGCACAGATACGCAGTATTTT. This codes for CASSRPSTDTQYF.